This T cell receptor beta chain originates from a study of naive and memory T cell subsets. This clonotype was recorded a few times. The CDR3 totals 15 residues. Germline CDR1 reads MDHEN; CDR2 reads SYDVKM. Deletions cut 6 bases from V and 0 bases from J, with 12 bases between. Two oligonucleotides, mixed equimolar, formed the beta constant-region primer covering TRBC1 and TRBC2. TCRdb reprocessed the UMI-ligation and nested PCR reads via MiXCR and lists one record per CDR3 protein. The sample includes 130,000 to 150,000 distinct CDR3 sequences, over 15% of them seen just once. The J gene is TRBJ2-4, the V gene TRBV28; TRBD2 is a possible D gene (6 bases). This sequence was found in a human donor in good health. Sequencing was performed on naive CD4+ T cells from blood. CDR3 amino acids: CASSPPGLAKNIQYF. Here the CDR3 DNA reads TGTGCCAGCAGCCCACCGGGACTAGCCAAAAACATTCAGTACTTC. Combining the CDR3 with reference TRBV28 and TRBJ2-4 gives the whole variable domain DVKVTQSSRYLVKRTGEKVFLECVQDMDHENMFWYRQDPGLGLRLIYFSYDVKMKEKGDIPEGYSVSREKKERFSLILESASTNQTSMYLCASSPPGLAKNIQYFGAGTRLSVL.